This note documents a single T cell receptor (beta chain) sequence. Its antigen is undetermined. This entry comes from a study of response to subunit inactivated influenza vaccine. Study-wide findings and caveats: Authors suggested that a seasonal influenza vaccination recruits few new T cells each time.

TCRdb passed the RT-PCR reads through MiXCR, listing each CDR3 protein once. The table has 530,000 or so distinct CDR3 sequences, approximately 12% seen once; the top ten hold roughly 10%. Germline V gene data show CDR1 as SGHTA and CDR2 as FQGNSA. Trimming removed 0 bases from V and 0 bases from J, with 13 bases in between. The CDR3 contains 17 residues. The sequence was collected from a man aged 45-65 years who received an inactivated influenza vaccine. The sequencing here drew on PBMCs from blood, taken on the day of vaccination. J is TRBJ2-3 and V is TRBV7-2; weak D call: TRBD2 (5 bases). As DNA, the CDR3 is TGTGCCAGCAGCTTAGCATTCGGCGGGCTCAGCACAGATACGCAGTATTTT. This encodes CASSLAFGGLSTDTQYF.